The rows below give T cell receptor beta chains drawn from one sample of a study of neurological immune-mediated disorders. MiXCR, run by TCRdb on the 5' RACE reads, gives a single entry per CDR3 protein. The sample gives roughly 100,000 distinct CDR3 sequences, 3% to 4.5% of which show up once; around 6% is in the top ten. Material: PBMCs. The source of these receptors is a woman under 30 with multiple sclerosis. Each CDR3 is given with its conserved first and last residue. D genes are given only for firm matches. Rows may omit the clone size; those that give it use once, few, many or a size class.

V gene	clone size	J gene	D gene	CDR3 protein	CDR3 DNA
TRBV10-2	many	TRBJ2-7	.	CASSYDRSYEQYF	TGCGCCAGCAGCTACGACAGATCCTACGAGCAGTACTTC
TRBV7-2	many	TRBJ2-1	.	CASSLGAERIYNEQFF	TGTGCCAGCAGCTTAGGAGCGGAGAGAATATACAATGAGCAGTTCTTC
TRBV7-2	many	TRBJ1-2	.	CASSLGWRTERDYGYTF	TGTGCCAGCAGCCTAGGCTGGAGGACAGAGAGGGACTATGGCTACACCTTC
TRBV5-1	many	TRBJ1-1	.	CASSLQRGATEAFF	TGCGCCAGCAGCTTGCAGAGGGGGGCCACTGAAGCTTTCTTT
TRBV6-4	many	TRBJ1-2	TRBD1	CASSDNYRGGGYTF	TGTGCCAGCAGTGATAACTACAGGGGTGGTGGCTACACCTTC
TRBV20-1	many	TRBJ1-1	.	CSARDPVEGRVRTFF	TGCAGTGCTAGAGACCCCGTCGAGGGCAGGGTGCGAACTTTCTTT
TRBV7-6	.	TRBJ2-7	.	CASSLTPEGEQYF	TGTGCCAGCAGCTTAACCCCAGAGGGGGAGCAGTACTTC
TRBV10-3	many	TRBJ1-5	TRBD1	CAISETGGHQPQHF	TGTGCCATCAGTGAAACAGGGGGCCATCAGCCCCAGCATTTT
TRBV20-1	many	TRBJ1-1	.	CSAAGGGWTEAFF	TGCAGTGCTGCGGGGGGGGGCTGGACTGAAGCTTTCTTT
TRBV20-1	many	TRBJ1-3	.	CSARDVGVYGNTIYF	TGCAGTGCTAGAGATGTTGGGGTTTACGGAAACACCATATATTTT
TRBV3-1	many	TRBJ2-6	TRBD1	CASSRRTGDPSGANVLTF	TGTGCCAGCAGCCGCCGGACAGGGGACCCTTCCGGGGCCAACGTCCTGACTTTC
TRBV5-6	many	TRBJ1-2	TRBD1	CASSSPGQENYGYTF	TGTGCCAGCAGTTCACCGGGACAGGAGAACTATGGCTACACCTTC